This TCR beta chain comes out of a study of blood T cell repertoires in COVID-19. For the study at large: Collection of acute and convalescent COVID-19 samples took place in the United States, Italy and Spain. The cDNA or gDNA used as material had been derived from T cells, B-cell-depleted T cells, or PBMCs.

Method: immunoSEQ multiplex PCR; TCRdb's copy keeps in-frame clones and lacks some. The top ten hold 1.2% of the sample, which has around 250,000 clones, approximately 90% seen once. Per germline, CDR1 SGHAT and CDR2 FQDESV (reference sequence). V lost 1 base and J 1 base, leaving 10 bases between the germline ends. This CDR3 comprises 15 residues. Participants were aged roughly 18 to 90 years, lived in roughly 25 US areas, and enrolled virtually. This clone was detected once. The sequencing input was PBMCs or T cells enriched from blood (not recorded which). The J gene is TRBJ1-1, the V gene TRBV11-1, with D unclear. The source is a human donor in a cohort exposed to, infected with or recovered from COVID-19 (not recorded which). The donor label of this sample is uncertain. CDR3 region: CASSLESQPNTEAFF. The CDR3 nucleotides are TGTGCCAGCAGCTTAGAGAGTCAACCGAACACTGAAGCTTTCTTT.